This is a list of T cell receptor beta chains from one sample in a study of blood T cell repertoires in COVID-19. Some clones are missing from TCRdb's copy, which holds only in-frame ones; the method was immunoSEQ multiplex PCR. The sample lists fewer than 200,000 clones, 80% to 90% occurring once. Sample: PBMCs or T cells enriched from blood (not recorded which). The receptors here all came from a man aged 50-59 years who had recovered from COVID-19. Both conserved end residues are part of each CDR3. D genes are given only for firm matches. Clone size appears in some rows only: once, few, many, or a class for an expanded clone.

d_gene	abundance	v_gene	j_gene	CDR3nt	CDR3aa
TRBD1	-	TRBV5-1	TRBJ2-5	TGCGCCAGCAGCATGTGGACAGGGGTGAGCATAGAGACCCAGTACTTC	CASSMWTGVSIETQYF
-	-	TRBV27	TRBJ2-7	TGTGCCAGCACCCCGGTTGGGGGGGGCCACCACGAGCAGTACTTC	CASTPVGGGHHEQYF
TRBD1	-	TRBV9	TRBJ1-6	TGTGCCAGCAGCGCAGGGGGAAGCTCCTATAATTCACCCCTCCACTTT	CASSAGGSSYNSPLHF
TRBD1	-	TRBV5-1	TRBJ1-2	TGCGCCAGCAGCTTGGATTCCTCGACAGGGGTCGGCTACACCTTC	CASSLDSSTGVGYTF
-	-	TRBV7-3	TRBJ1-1	TGTGCCAGCAGCTTAGGCCAGGGCCCGAGCGAAGCTTTCTTT	CASSLGQGPSEAFF
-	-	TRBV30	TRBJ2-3	TGTGCCTGGAGTAGGAGAGAACGAGATACGCAGTATTTT	CAWSRRERDTQYF
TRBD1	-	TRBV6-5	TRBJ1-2	TGTGCCAGCAGCAGGACAGGGACTCTCTCCTCCAGCTACACCTTC	CASSRTGTLSSSYTF
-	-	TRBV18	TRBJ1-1	TGTGCCAGCTCACCATTCGAGGCAGGGCTGAACACTGAAGCTTTCTTT	CASSPFEAGLNTEAFF
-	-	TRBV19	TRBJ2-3	TGTGCCAGTAGTATGGGACTGCCGGATACGCAGTATTTT	CASSMGLPDTQYF
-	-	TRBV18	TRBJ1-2	TGTGCCAGCTCCCTAGACCGATATGGCTACACCTTC	CASSLDRYGYTF
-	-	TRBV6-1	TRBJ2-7	TGTGCCAGCAGTGACCCCGCTAGCGTCTACGAGCAGTACTTC	CASSDPASVYEQYF
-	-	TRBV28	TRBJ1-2	TGTGCCAGCAGTGTTGACAGAAACTATGGCTACACCTTC	CASSVDRNYGYTF
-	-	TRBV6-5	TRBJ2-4	TGTGCCAGCAGAAATGGCGGCGGTGGCATTCAGTACTTC	CASRNGGGGIQYF
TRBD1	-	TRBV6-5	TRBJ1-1	TGTGCCAGCGTGGGGACAGGGTCCACTGAAGCTTTCTTT	CASVGTGSTEAFF
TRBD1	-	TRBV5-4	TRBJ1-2	TGTGCCAGCAGCCGCGGACAGGACTATGGCTACACCTTC	CASSRGQDYGYTF
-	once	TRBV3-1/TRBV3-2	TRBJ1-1	TGTGCCAGCAGCCTAACTAACCCGGGTGAAGCTTTCTTT	CASSLTNPGEAFF
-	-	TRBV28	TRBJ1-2	TGTGCCAGCAGTCAAAGCACGGGAAACTATGGCTACACCTTC	CASSQSTGNYGYTF
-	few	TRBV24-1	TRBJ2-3	TGTGCCACCAGTGATTCTGAAGGGGCCGACAGGACGCAGTATTTT	CATSDSEGADRTQYF
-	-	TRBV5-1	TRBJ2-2	TGCGCCAGCAGCCCTCAGGACTCGAACACCGGGGAGCTGTTTTTT	CASSPQDSNTGELFF
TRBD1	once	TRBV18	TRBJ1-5	TGTGCCAGCTCACATTGGGACAGGGGGCGAAATCAGCCCCAGCATTTT	CASSHWDRGRNQPQHF
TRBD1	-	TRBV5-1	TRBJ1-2	TGCGCCAGCAGCGCGCGCGTGGGACAGGGCTATGGCTACACCTTC	CASSARVGQGYGYTF
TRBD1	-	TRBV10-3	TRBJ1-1	TGTGCCATCAGTGCTGGACAGGGGAACACTGAAGCTTTCTTT	CAISAGQGNTEAFF
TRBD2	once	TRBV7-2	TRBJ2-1	TGTGCCAGCAGCTTTACCGGGACTAGCGCCTACAATGAGCAGTTCTTC	CASSFTGTSAYNEQFF
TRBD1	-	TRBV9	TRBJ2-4	TGTGCCAGCAGCGCTCAGGACAGGTTTGACATTCAGTACTTC	CASSAQDRFDIQYF
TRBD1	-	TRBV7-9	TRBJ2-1	TGTGCCAGCAGCTTGTCAGGGGGCAAGGTTGAGCAGTTCTTC	CASSLSGGKVEQFF
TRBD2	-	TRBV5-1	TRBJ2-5	TGCGCCAGCAGCTTGGCCGGGGGGGCCGAAGAGACCCAGTACTTC	CASSLAGGAEETQYF
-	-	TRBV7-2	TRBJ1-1	TGTGCCAGCAGCTTAATGAGTCAGGGCGTTGAAGCTTTCTTT	CASSLMSQGVEAFF
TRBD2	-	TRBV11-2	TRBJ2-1	TGTGCCAGCGGACTAGCGGGGGCCTACAATGAGCAGTTCTTC	CASGLAGAYNEQFF
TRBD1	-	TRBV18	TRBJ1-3	TGTGCCAGCTCACAGGGGACAGGATTCTCCTCTGGAAACACCATATATTTT	CASSQGTGFSSGNTIYF
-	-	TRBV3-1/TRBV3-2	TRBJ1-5	TGTGCCAGCAGCCGGGACTGGAGGAATCAGCCCCAGCATTTT	CASSRDWRNQPQHF
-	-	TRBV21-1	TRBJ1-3	-	CASSPWGQGTGNTIYF
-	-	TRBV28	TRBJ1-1	TGTGCCAGCAGTTTATTACAGACCACGAACACTGAAGCTTTCTTT	CASSLLQTTNTEAFF
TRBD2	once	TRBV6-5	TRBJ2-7	TGTGCCAGCAGGGGGACTAGCGGGAACTACGAGCAGTACTTC	CASRGTSGNYEQYF
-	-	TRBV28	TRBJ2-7	TGTGCCAGCACTCGCAGGGCCTACGAGCAGTACTTC	CASTRRAYEQYF
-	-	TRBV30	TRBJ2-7	TGTGCCTGGAGTGCCAAGAGCTCCTACGAGCAGTACTTC	CAWSAKSSYEQYF
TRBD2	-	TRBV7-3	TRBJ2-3	TGTGCCAGCAGCACAGGACTAGCGGGGGGTTTCACAGATACGCAGTATTTT	CASSTGLAGGFTDTQYF
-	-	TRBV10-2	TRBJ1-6	TGCGCCAGCTCACCCCCAACAGGGTTTTCACCCCTCCACTTT	CASSPPTGFSPLHF
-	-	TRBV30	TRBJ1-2	TGTGCCTGGAGCACGGGTTATGGCTACACCTTC	CAWSTGYGYTF
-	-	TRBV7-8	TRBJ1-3	TGTGCCAGCAGCTTAGTCCGGGGGGCATTTGGAAACACCATATATTTT	CASSLVRGAFGNTIYF
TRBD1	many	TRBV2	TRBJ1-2	TGTGCCAGCAGTAAGGACAGGGTTGTCTATGGCTACACCTTC	CASSKDRVVYGYTF
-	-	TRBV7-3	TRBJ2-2	TGTGCCAGCAGCACAAGAGGCTCGGGGACCGGGGAGCTGTTTTTT	CASSTRGSGTGELFF